These T cell receptor beta chains were read from a single sample in a study of blood T cells in healthy people across ages. TCRdb ran MiXCR on the 5' RACE reads and lists one entry per CDR3 protein. The profile shows 650,000 to 800,000 distinct CDR3 sequences, approximately 52% of them singletons. The sequenced sample was blood. All receptors derive from an elderly woman in good health. Each CDR3 is given with its conserved first and last residue. Each record gives: D gene, clone size, J gene, V gene, CDR3 DNA, CDR3 protein. A D gene is named only where the DNA matches it firmly. Size tells how often a clone was seen (once, few, many) or the class of an expanded clone, and some rows leave it out.

d_gene: -; abundance: -; j_gene: TRBJ1-6; v_gene: TRBV4-2; CDR3nt: TGTGCCAGCAGCCAAGAAGCAAGAGCCCCCTATTCACCCCTCCACTTT; CDR3aa: CASSQEARAPYSPLHF
d_gene: -; abundance: few; j_gene: TRBJ2-1; v_gene: TRBV6-1; CDR3nt: TGTGCCAGCAGTGAATCGATGGATTACAATGAGCAGTTCTTC; CDR3aa: CASSESMDYNEQFF
d_gene: -; abundance: -; j_gene: TRBJ1-2; v_gene: TRBV28; CDR3nt: TGTGCCACCGACCGTATCCCTGAGTCGAGCTACACCTTC; CDR3aa: CATDRIPESSYTF
d_gene: -; abundance: once; j_gene: TRBJ1-1; v_gene: TRBV30; CDR3nt: TGTGCCTGGAGTGTAGGAAGGGGGACTAGTGGAGCTTTCTTT; CDR3aa: CAWSVGRGTSGAFF
d_gene: -; abundance: -; j_gene: TRBJ1-1; v_gene: TRBV3-1; CDR3nt: TGTGCCAGCAGCCCCGGGATTGACCGGGGGATGAACACTGAAGCTTTCTTT; CDR3aa: CASSPGIDRGMNTEAFF
d_gene: -; abundance: -; j_gene: TRBJ1-3; v_gene: TRBV3-1; CDR3nt: TGTGCCAGCAGCGTCAGCAGGGCGATCTCTGGAAACACCATATATTTT; CDR3aa: CASSVSRAISGNTIYF
d_gene: -; abundance: -; j_gene: TRBJ2-1; v_gene: TRBV6-2/TRBV6-3; CDR3nt: TGTGCCAGCAGCTACAGGGGAGGAACCTACAATGAGCAGTTCTTC; CDR3aa: CASSYRGGTYNEQFF
d_gene: TRBD1; abundance: once; j_gene: TRBJ1-1; v_gene: TRBV6-5; CDR3nt: TGTGCCAGCAGTAGTAAACAGGGGGGGTGGGCTTTCTTT; CDR3aa: CASSSKQGGWAFF
d_gene: -; abundance: few; j_gene: TRBJ1-1; v_gene: TRBV29-1; CDR3nt: TGCAGCGTTGACCCGATGAACACTGAAGCTTTCTTT; CDR3aa: CSVDPMNTEAFF
d_gene: -; abundance: -; j_gene: TRBJ1-1; v_gene: TRBV18; CDR3nt: TGTGCCAGCTCAGCGATTGACCCTCCCGAAGCTTTCTTT; CDR3aa: CASSAIDPPEAFF
d_gene: -; abundance: -; j_gene: TRBJ1-2; v_gene: TRBV6-5; CDR3nt: TGTGCCAGCAGCAGGCAACCAGGCGGGGGTGGCTACACCTTC; CDR3aa: CASSRQPGGGGYTF
d_gene: -; abundance: -; j_gene: TRBJ1-2; v_gene: TRBV12-3/TRBV12-4; CDR3nt: TGTGCCAGCACCCCATCCCTCGACAGGCGGGGCTACACCTTC; CDR3aa: CASTPSLDRRGYTF
d_gene: -; abundance: many; j_gene: TRBJ2-5; v_gene: TRBV10-3; CDR3nt: TGTGCCATCAGTGGGGGGACAGAGACCCAGTACTTC; CDR3aa: CAISGGTETQYF
d_gene: TRBD1; abundance: -; j_gene: TRBJ2-2; v_gene: TRBV5-1; CDR3nt: TGCGCCAGCAGTTTGGGGACAGGGGTGGACACCGGGGAGCTGTTTTTT; CDR3aa: CASSLGTGVDTGELFF
d_gene: TRBD1; abundance: few; j_gene: TRBJ1-2; v_gene: TRBV12-3/TRBV12-4; CDR3nt: TGTGCCAGCAGTCGACAGGGCCGCTACTACACCTTC; CDR3aa: CASSRQGRYYTF
d_gene: -; abundance: many; j_gene: TRBJ2-1; v_gene: TRBV12-3/TRBV12-4; CDR3nt: TGTGCCATTAAGTTTGGGCGCCTGGGGGCTCACAATGAGCAGTTCTTC; CDR3aa: CAIKFGRLGAHNEQFF